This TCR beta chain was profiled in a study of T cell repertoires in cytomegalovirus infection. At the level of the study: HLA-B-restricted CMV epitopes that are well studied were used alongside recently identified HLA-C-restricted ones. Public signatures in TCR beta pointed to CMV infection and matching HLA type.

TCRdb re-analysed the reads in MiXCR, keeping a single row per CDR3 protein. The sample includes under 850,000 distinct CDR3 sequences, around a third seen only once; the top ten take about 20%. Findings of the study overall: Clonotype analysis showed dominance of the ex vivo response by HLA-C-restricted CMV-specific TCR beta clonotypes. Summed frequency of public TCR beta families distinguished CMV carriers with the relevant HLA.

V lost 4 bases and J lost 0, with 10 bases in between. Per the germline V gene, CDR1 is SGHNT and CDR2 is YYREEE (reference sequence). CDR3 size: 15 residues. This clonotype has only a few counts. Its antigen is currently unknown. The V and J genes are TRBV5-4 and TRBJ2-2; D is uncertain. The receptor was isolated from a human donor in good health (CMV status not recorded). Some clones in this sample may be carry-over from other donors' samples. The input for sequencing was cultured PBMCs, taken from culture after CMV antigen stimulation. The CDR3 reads CASSPRVTNTGELFF. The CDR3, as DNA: TGTGCCAGCAGCCCAAGAGTAACGAACACCGGGGAGCTGTTTTTT. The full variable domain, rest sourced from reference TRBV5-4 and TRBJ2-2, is ETGVTQSPTHLIKTRGQQVTLRCSSQSGHNTVSWYQQALGQGPQFIFQYYREEENGRGNFPPRFSGLQFPNYSSELNVNALELDDSALYLCASSPRVTNTGELFFGEGSRLTVL.